This T cell receptor (beta chain) was retrieved from a study of T cell repertoires in cytomegalovirus infection (dated by TCRdb to about 2019). A note on the overall study: The peptide stimulations were aimed at well-studied HLA-B-restricted epitopes as well as recently identified HLA-C-restricted CMV epitopes, whose presentation resists viral immunomodulation. The HLA type of each donor mattered for the analysis, because public TCR beta signatures pointed to carriage of CMV infection along with the matching HLA type.

Data came from an Illumina HiSeq 1500. Using fastp trimming at Q25 and MiXCR clonotype assembly, TCRdb reanalyzed the public sequencing data and kept in-frame beta chains. Every distinct CDR3 protein forms one entry, paired with its most common genes and DNA. The table for this sample lists 600,000 to 700,000 distinct CDR3 sequences; roughly 36% of them were counted only once. The ten largest clones represent 15% to 20% of the sample. Interpreted using the paper, the treatment or condition label stands for: in vitro stimulation with specific CMV peptide epitopes to enrich CMV-specific T cells. The CDR3, cysteine through phenylalanine, is 15 amino acids long. Solely the CDR3 DNA is kept, with 45 bases framed from the first base. The CDR1 and CDR2 encoded by the germline V gene (reference sequence) are MNHNY and SVGAGI. V is pared back by 7 bases and J by 0 bases, with 12 bases lying between the germline termini.

A remark on this clonotype: Its target antigen remains unknown. One base away there is no much larger clone; base qualities are not given.

The investigation overall reported the following: Cumulative frequency of public TCR beta family members discriminated carriers of CMV infection plus the relevant HLA type in this cohort and an independent roughly 350-donor cohort. The ex vivo response was dominated by HLA-C-restricted CMV-specific TCR beta clonotypes, which also provided the single most frequent clonotype in two of eight donors.

Sequencing used cultured PBMCs, obtained from culture after CMV antigen stimulation. The chain links TRBV6-6 with TRBJ1-4; the D gene lacks a confident call. This TCR was sampled from a human donor in good health (CMV status not recorded). Some clones in this sample may be carry-over from other donors' samples. The DNA sequence follows: TGTGCCAGCACCCCCGGCAGGACAACTAATGAAAAACTGTTTTTT. Translated, it gives CASTPGRTTNEKLFF.